The 19 T cell receptor beta chains in this list originate from one sample, sequenced in a study of Tregs in tolerant kidney transplant recipients. The method was immunoSEQ multiplex PCR; TCRdb's version includes in-frame clones alone and lacks a portion of them. This listing includes roughly 32,000 clones. This material consisted of CD8+ T cells from blood, taken before the transplant. The receptors were sampled from a human donor who received a combined kidney and bone marrow transplant.

Points on this clone: Read data end 3 residues before the CDR3 end; the end is taken from the germline J gene. V is TRBV29-1 and J is TRBJ2-3; no definite D call. CDR3 length: 12 amino acids. Trimming took 7 bases from V and 2 from J, leaving 10 bases between them. CDR1 and CDR2 (germline): SQVTM, ANQGSEA. The CDR3 is CSAGQPTDTQYF. Partial CDR3 DNA: TGCAGCGCTGGCCAACCCACAGATACG.

In regard to this clone: The missing CDR3 end, 3 residues past where the read stops, is filled in from the germline J gene. This chain joins TRBV19 and TRBJ2-5, with 9 bases matching TRBD2. Germline CDR1 and CDR2: LNHDA and SQIVND (reference sequence). The J segment lost 5 bases and the V segment lost 3 bases, leaving 7 bases of the junction unmatched. The CDR3 runs 15 residues. This CDR3 is CASSMGGGAQETQYF. The sequenced part of the CDR3 DNA is TGTGCCAGTAGTATGGGCGGGGGGGCCCAGGAGACC.

In regard to this clone: The read falls 3 residues short of the CDR3 end, and the missing part is taken from the germline J gene. This chain links TRBV20-1 with TRBJ1-2; 11 bases fit TRBD1. The CDR3 is 17 residues long. V trimming: 6 bases; J trimming: 3 bases; junction bases outside the gene matches: 15. Per germline, CDR1 DFQATT and CDR2 SNEGSKA (reference sequence). The part of the CDR3 DNA that was read is TGCAGTGCCCGATCGGGACAGGGGGATACATTTTACTATGGC. It codes for CSARSGQGDTFYYG. The full CDR3 sequence reads CSARSGQGDTFYYGYTF.

On this clone: The sequence runs out 3 residues before the end of the CDR3; the remainder is reconstructed from the germline J gene. The chain recombines TRBV7-9 with TRBJ2-7; the match to TRBD1 covers 7 bases. V lost 5 bases and J lost 5; bases outside the gene matches: 12. Germline values: CDR1 SEHNR, CDR2 FQNEAQ (reference sequence). The length of the CDR3 is 15 residues. CDR3 sequence reads: CASSKTEGGPHEQYF. CDR3 DNA, as far as it was read: TGTGCCAGCAGCAAGACCGAAGGGGGCCCCCACGAG.

About this clone: The read terminates 3 residues before the CDR3 end, so the remaining end is supplied by the germline J gene. This chain connects TRBV5-1 to TRBJ1-2; possibly TRBD1 for D (5 bases). V lost 2 bases and J lost 3, with 20 bases in between. Germline CDR1 SGHRS, CDR2 YFSETQ. The CDR3 has 17 amino acids. The CDR3 loop is CASSFRQGRVDDYGYTF. The part of the CDR3 DNA that was read is TGCGCCAGCAGCTTCAGGCAGGGTCGGGTCGATGACTATGGC.

CDR3 bases read: TGCAGTGCTGACCCGGGACTCCAGCCCCAAGATACG. Protein product: CSADPGLQPQDT. The full CDR3 is CSADPGLQPQDTQYF. V gene TRBV20-1 combines with J gene TRBJ2-3; TRBD2 might be the D (6 bases). The read ends 3 residues before the CDR3 terminus; that terminus is restored from the germline J gene. CDR1 is DFQATT, CDR2 SNEGSKA, per germline (reference sequence). There are 15 residues in the CDR3. The ends were cut back, 5 bases at V and 5 bases at J, with 20 bases in the middle.

A remark on this clone: With the read ending 3 residues before the CDR3 end, the germline J gene is used to fill in that end. The chain recombines TRBV19 with TRBJ2-7; no clear D gene. Germline V gives CDR1 LNHDA, CDR2 SQIVND (reference sequence). The CDR3 has 15 residues. Trimming cost V 0 bases and J 2 bases, with 11 bases left between them. Incomplete CDR3 DNA: TGTGCCAGTAGTATAGATCTAGGCGGAACCTACGAG. Translating it yields CASSIDLGGTYE. The entire CDR3 is CASSIDLGGTYEQYF. The entire variable domain, with the rest obtained from reference TRBV19 and TRBJ2-7, is as follows: DGGITQSPKYLFRKEGQNVTLSCEQNLNHDAMYWYRQDPGQGLRLIYYSQIVNDFQKGDIAEGYSVSREKKESFPLTVTSAQKNPTAFYLCASSIDLGGTYEQYFGPGTRLTVT.

Turning to this clone: Sequencing ends 3 residues short of the CDR3 end; the germline J gene provides the rest. This chain connects TRBV6-1 to TRBJ1-3; TRBD1 aligns across 10 bases. This CDR3 has 16 residues. V trimming: 0 bases; J trimming: 4 bases; junction bases outside the gene matches: 3. Germline CDR1 MNHNS, CDR2 SASEGT. CDR3 loop: CASSEAGTGAGNTIYF. The sequenced part of the CDR3 DNA is TGTGCCAGCAGTGAAGCCGGGACAGGGGCCGGAAACACC.

In the case of this clone: The read is 3 residues too short to cover the CDR3 end, so that end is filled in from the germline J gene. The V gene is TRBV13, the J gene TRBJ2-2, with TRBD1 matching over 10 bases. Germline CDR1 reads PRHDT; CDR2 reads FYEKMQ (reference sequence). J gave up 2 bases and V 4 bases, and 10 bases lay outside the gene matches. The CDR3 sequence is 18 residues long. This CDR3 reads CASSSPTGQGSNTGELFF. Partial CDR3 DNA: TGTGCCAGCAGCTCACCCACGGGACAGGGGAGCAACACCGGGGAG.

A word on this clone: The read halts 3 residues ahead of the CDR3 end, with the missing end drawn from the germline J gene. This chain connects TRBV5-5 to TRBJ1-1; D uncertain. This CDR3 contains 15 residues. Germline V CDR1 and CDR2: SGHKS, YYEKEE (reference sequence). The ends were cut back, 0 bases at V and 0 bases at J, with 9 bases in the middle. CDR3 protein: CASSLAGLMNTEAFF. CDR3 DNA (partial): TGTGCCAGCAGCTTGGCAGGTTTGATGAACACTGAA.

Details on this clone: Read data end 3 residues before the CDR3 end; the end is taken from the germline J gene. The chain has TRBV7-9 and TRBJ1-3, with D hard to call. Germline V CDR1 and CDR2: SEHNR, FQNEAQ (reference sequence). Trimming removed 5 bases from V and 2 bases from J, with 10 bases in between. This CDR3 spans 14 amino acids. The CDR3 sequence: CASSQEVTGNTIYF. The sequenced part of the CDR3 DNA is TGTGCCAGCAGCCAGGAGGTGACTGGAAACACC. Looking up the rest from reference TRBV7-9 and TRBJ1-3 gives the full variable domain: DTGVSQNPRHKITKRGQNVTFRCDPISEHNRLYWYRQTLGQGPEFLTYFQNEAQLEKSRLLSDRFSAERPKGSFSTLEIQRTEQGDSAMYLCASSQEVTGNTIYFGEGSWLTVV.

Details on this clone: The sequence runs out 3 residues before the end of the CDR3; the remainder is reconstructed from the germline J gene. The V call is TRBV16, the J call TRBJ2-1; 9 bases agree with TRBD1. J gave up 2 bases and V 4 bases, and 3 bases lay outside the gene matches. Germline assignment: CDR1 KGHSY and CDR2 FQNENV. The CDR3 loop spans 15 amino acids. This CDR3 is CASSPGTGTYNEQFF. The CDR3 bases that were read are TGTGCCAGCAGCCCGGGGACAGGGACCTACAATGAG.

A note on this clone: The CDR3 goes on 3 residues after the read ends, and that part is filled in from the germline J gene. The chain has TRBV7-9 and TRBJ1-2; the D gene is possibly TRBD1 (5 bases). This CDR3 spans 11 amino acids. The V gene's germline CDR1 is SEHNR and CDR2 FQNEAQ (reference sequence). Incomplete CDR3 DNA: TGTGCCAGCAGCCCAGGGTGGGGC. This encodes CASSPGWG. The full CDR3 is CASSPGWGYTF.

In the case of this clone: The read terminates 3 residues before the CDR3 end, so the remaining end is supplied by the germline J gene. The V gene is TRBV7-9, the J gene TRBJ2-4; D is undetermined. This CDR3 has 13 amino acids. V lost 1 base, J lost 5 bases, and 6 bases lay in between. Germline assignment: CDR1 SEHNR and CDR2 FQNEAQ (reference sequence). This CDR3 reads CASSLGGENIQYF. CDR3 DNA (partial): TGTGCCAGCAGCTTAGGAGGTGAAAACATT. Using reference TRBV7-9 and TRBJ2-4 for the parts outside the CDR3, the full variable domain is DTGVSQNPRHKITKRGQNVTFRCDPISEHNRLYWYRQTLGQGPEFLTYFQNEAQLEKSRLLSDRFSAERPKGSFSTLEIQRTEQGDSAMYLCASSLGGENIQYFGAGTRLSVL.

Concerning this clone itself: The CDR3 end is not reached by the read, which stops 3 residues before it; the germline J gene fills it in. This chain joins TRBV7-2 and TRBJ2-5; D uncertain. The CDR3 totals 17 residues. The germline V gene encodes CDR1 SGHTA and CDR2 FQGNSA. The ends were cut back, 0 bases at V and 0 bases at J, with 14 bases in the middle. The CDR3 sequence: CASSLAYSSEYQETQYF. Incomplete CDR3 DNA: TGTGCCAGCAGCTTAGCTTACAGCTCCGAATACCAAGAGACC.

Remarks on this clone: The sequenced fragment ends 3 residues before the CDR3 boundary, so the rest is inferred from the germline J gene. The V and J genes are TRBV19 and TRBJ2-1; TRBD2 agrees at 8 bases. Germline CDR1 reads LNHDA; CDR2 reads SQIVND (reference sequence). With V trimmed by 0 bases and J by 3 bases, 7 bases remained unmatched. The CDR3 runs to 17 residues. CDR3 DNA, as far as it was read: TGTGCCAGTAGTATAGACTTCGGGGGGGGACTCTACAATGAG. This gives the protein CASSIDFGGGLYNE. The entire CDR3 is CASSIDFGGGLYNEQFF.

Remarks on this clone: The CDR3 extends 3 residues past the end of the read, so its final part is completed from the germline J gene. The gene calls are TRBV20-1 and TRBJ1-1, with D maybe TRBD1 (5 bases). CDR3 length: 11 residues. V gave up 5 bases and J gave up 5 bases, with 9 bases separating them. CDR1 is DFQATT and CDR2 is SNEGSKA in the germline V gene (reference sequence). CDR3 amino acids: CSAPGGTEAFF. The DNA read from the CDR3 is TGCAGTGCTCCCGGGGGGACTGAA.

Note on this clone: The observed sequence ends 3 residues before the CDR3 terminus, with the missing tail filled in from the germline J gene. The rearrangement joins TRBV2 to TRBJ2-7, with TRBD2 identical over 7 bases. After removal of 8 bases from V and 1 base from J, the junction contained 11 bases not matched to a gene. This CDR3 is built from 15 residues. CDR1 is SNHLY and CDR2 is FYNNEI in the germline V gene. CDR3 loop: CASGGVGLRSYEQYF. Partial CDR3 DNA: TGTGCCAGCGGGGGGGTAGGTTTGAGGTCCTACGAG. The full variable domain, its missing parts supplied by reference TRBV2 and TRBJ2-7, is EPEVTQTPSHQVTQMGQEVILRCVPISNHLYFYWYRQILGQKVEFLVSFYNNEISEKSEIFDDQFSVERPDGSNFTLKIRSTKLEDSAMYFCASGGVGLRSYEQYFGPGTRLTVT.

Remarks on this clone: The read gets to within 3 residues of the CDR3 end, and the germline J gene fills in the rest. The rearrangement joins TRBV19 to TRBJ2-1; TRBD1 might be the D (5 bases). The V gene's germline CDR1 is LNHDA and CDR2 SQIVND (reference sequence). The CDR3 runs 14 residues. Trimming left V 3 bases short and J 6 bases short, with 12 bases between. The CDR3 sequence: CASSIGASPNEQFF. CDR3 DNA, as far as it was read: TGTGCCAGTAGTATTGGGGCTTCGCCCAATGAG. Together with reference TRBV19 and TRBJ2-1, the CDR3 gives the full variable domain: DGGITQSPKYLFRKEGQNVTLSCEQNLNHDAMYWYRQDPGQGLRLIYYSQIVNDFQKGDIAEGYSVSREKKESFPLTVTSAQKNPTAFYLCASSIGASPNEQFFGPGTRLTVL.